The TCR beta chain under discussion was sequenced for a study of graft-versus-host responses after intestinal transplantation (dated by TCRdb to the early 2020s). Regarding the research as a whole: The transplants that recipients got were multivisceral, liver-intestinal, or isolated intestinal. Every recipient was given anti-thymocyte globulin induction, followed by roughly 3 years of maintenance tacrolimus and steroids. Bulk TCR-beta CDR3 sequencing was used to track graft-versus-host and host-versus-graft alloreactive T cell clones in the graft, circulation and bone marrow after intestinal transplantation. To identify alloreactive clones, pre-transplant mixed lymphocyte reaction products were sequenced and then compared with unstimulated pre-transplant donor and recipient T cells. A cohort of fewer than 25 intestinal transplant recipients, including one retransplant, was enrolled, and a few patients lacking pretransplant specimens were excluded. A peak of at least 4% donor T cells among recipient peripheral blood mononuclear cells was the definition used for donor T cell macrochimerism. Samples from three later patients were sequenced in-house on an Illumina MiSeq with MiXCR processing rather than by the commercial service. Results the study describes overall, beyond this receptor: The relatively low number and heterogeneity of intestinal transplant patients limited the conclusions. Early after transplant, declines in HvG clones were associated with peak levels of circulating GvH clones. In patients with donor T cell macrochimerism, the allografts had high GvH to HvG T cell clonal ratios. GvH clones were detected in recipient bone marrow, and some of these GvH clones were observed earlier in ileal mucosa or blood, consistent with an intestinal mucosal origin.

The library came from the immunoSEQ multiplex PCR assay. In most patients, genomic DNA was isolated using the Qiagen DNeasy Blood and Tissue Kit and sent frozen to Adaptive Biotechnologies for TCR sequencing. High-throughput TCR-beta CDR3 sequencing of genomic DNA from most patients was performed by Adaptive Biotechnologies. For the original study's pipeline: TCR sequencing data were retrieved from Adaptive's ImmunoSEQ software for 15 to 20 patients, whereas three other patients were processed with MiXCR and VDJtools. To correct CD4 versus CD8 sorting errors, sequences present in both subsets at a frequency ratio below 5:1 were removed. CDR3 nucleotide sequences shared by donor and recipient were removed because the origin of these sequences could not be assigned. To be classed as alloreactive, a clone needed at least 2-fold expansion over unstimulated cells and a minimum CFSE-low frequency of 0.002% (template counts) or 0.001% (read counts). Mappable clones were those detected in sequenced pre-transplant spleen, lymph node, or MLR CFSE-low populations of the donor or recipient. The cumulative frequency of alloreactive clones was calculated as a percentage of all sequences, weighted by copy number. TCRdb carries this immuneACCESS record with in-frame sequences only. Its versions omit some clonotypes, under half of them owing to an unresolved V gene in the studies checked, with the rest unexplained. The D gene and trimming were derived from the DNA, and the V and J assignments and clone size from that table. Counted in this sample were tens of thousands of clones; about 88% of them appeared once. The ten largest clones represent 0.3% to 0.4% of the sample.

As for this clone: Its antigen is currently not known. Base qualities are not at hand, and no much larger clone is one base apart.

Per the publication, the time point label means: cells obtained before transplantation from donor or recipient. CD3+CD4+ and CD3+CD8+ populations were FACS-sorted from unstimulated pre-transplant donor and recipient cells taken from spleen or lymph nodes. Taken from the germline V gene, the CDR1 and CDR2 loops are SNHLY and FYNNEI. Trimmed from V: 2 bases; trimmed from J: 6 bases; junction bases lacking a gene match: 8. Taken from cysteine to phenylalanine, the CDR3 has 16 residues. Only CDR3 DNA remains: 48 bases, in frame from the first base. This specimen consisted of unstimulated CD4+ T cells sorted from spleen or lymph node cells, obtained before intestinal transplant. The chain joins TRBV2 to TRBJ2-2, and 8 junctional nucleotides match TRBD2. This receptor was obtained from a human donor who received an intestinal transplant. This receptor carries the CDR3 CASSEMLAGSAGELFF. The DNA sequence reads TGTGCCAGCAGTGAAATGTTAGCGGGGTCGGCCGGGGAGCTGTTTTTT. When the CDR3 is completed using the reference TRBV2 and TRBJ2-2 genes on either side, the full variable domain is EPEVTQTPSHQVTQMGQEVILRCVPISNHLYFYWYRQILGQKVEFLVSFYNNEISEKSEIFDDQFSVERPDGSNFTLKIRSTKLEDSAMYFCASSEMLAGSAGELFFGEGSRLTVL.